The clone carrying this TCR beta chain has more than one count but fewer than ten. Its antigen is unknown. This record belongs to a study of CD8 T cells in ankylosing spondylitis. Study-wide points: Blood of patients with ankylosing spondylitis appeared to be characterized by a TCR beta motif of several highly homologous variants.

Generation of TCR beta libraries employed quantitative 5'-RACE incorporating molecular barcodes. TCRdb passed the 5' RACE reads through MiXCR, listing each CDR3 protein once. The sample contains over 600,000 distinct CDR3 sequences, over 15% of which appear only once. The CDR3 loop spans 15 amino acids. Trimming took off 7 bases at V and 0 bases at J, with 15 bases between the two ends. Germline V gives CDR1 MNHEY, CDR2 SVGEGT. The chain recombines TRBV6-2 or TRBV6-3 with TRBJ2-5; perhaps TRBD2 as D (5 bases). This receptor was taken from a male donor with ankylosing spondylitis. The sample consisted of blood, either unsorted or a sorted T cell fraction (not recorded which). CDR3 in amino acids: CASTPEAGYQETQYF. In DNA, the CDR3 is TGTGCCAGCACCCCCGAGGCGGGTTACCAAGAGACCCAGTACTTC.